The T cell receptor beta chain under discussion was sequenced for a study of cytomegalovirus exposure and HLA in healthy donors. Participants comprised healthy donors of bone marrow. The length of the CDR3 is 13 residues. With V trimmed by 1 base and J by 12 bases, 7 bases remained unmatched. The germline CDR1 and CDR2 sequences are SGHNT and YYREEE (reference sequence). General study results and limits: Sequencing likely produced, as an artifact, a cluster of highly shared sequence variants.

PCR involved 60 Vbeta and 13 Jbeta primers. TCRdb's table, derived via immunoSEQ multiplex PCR, lists solely in-frame clones and lacks some. This table holds 60,000 to 75,000 clones, 72% found once. With respect to this clone: Its target is not known.

The clonotype comes from a middle-aged woman in good health and CMV-seropositive. The specimen sequenced was PBMCs. The V and J genes are TRBV5-4 and TRBJ1-1; TRBD1 agrees at 9 bases. The CDR3 is CASSLRDRAEPFF. DNA for the CDR3: TGTGCCAGCAGCTTGAGGGACAGGGCTGAGCCTTTCTTT.